A selection of T cell receptor beta chains follows, all from one sample in a study of long-term antiretroviral therapy in people with HIV. This table comes from immunoSEQ multiplex PCR, and its TCRdb copy is limited to in-frame clones, with some not included. Of 7,400 or so clones in the sample, around three quarters were seen once. The source was unsorted PBMCs, collected approximately 11 months before starting antiretroviral therapy. These receptors were obtained from a man aged 35 to 55 with HIV. Each CDR3 is given with its conserved first and last residue. D genes are given only for firm matches. A clone size is listed for some rows: how often the clone was seen (once, few, many), or a class if it is expanded.

D	V	size	J	DNA	CDR3
.	TRBV11-2	.	TRBJ2-7	TGTGCCAGCAGCCCGGCACAGGGTCGCTCCTACGAGCAGTACTTC	CASSPAQGRSYEQYF
.	TRBV21-1	.	TRBJ1-6	TGTGCCAGCAAAGATAGGGGGCCAAATTCACCCCTCCACTTT	CASKDRGPNSPLHF
.	TRBV7-9	.	TRBJ1-2	TGTGCCAGCAGCTTAGATCCGACGGCCTCGTCCTTGGGAGGCTACACCTTC	CASSLDPTASSLGGYTF
TRBD1	TRBV30	.	TRBJ1-5	TGTGCCTGGAGTGGACAGGGAGGTCAGCCCCAGCATTTT	CAWSGQGGQPQHF
TRBD1	TRBV7-8	.	TRBJ2-7	TGTGCCAGCAGCTTAAACAGGGGGCAGGAAGAGCAGTACTTC	CASSLNRGQEEQYF
TRBD1	TRBV4-3	few	TRBJ1-2	TGCGCCAGCAGCCCGAACCAGGGGGCGGGAGGCTACACCTTC	CASSPNQGAGGYTF
.	TRBV10-3	.	TRBJ1-2	TGTGCCATCAGTGAGGGACAGCTAGGGGGCTATGGCTACACCTTC	CAISEGQLGGYGYTF
.	TRBV9	large	TRBJ1-1	TGTGCCAGCAGCCGGGCGGGGTCGATGGGTGAAGCTTTCTTT	CASSRAGSMGEAFF
.	TRBV29-1	.	TRBJ2-3	TGCAGCGTCCGGACAGTGAACACAGATACGCAGTATTTT	CSVRTVNTDTQYF
.	TRBV27	few	TRBJ1-6	TGTGCCAGCAGTTTAACAGTTTCGTTTAATTCACCCCTCCACTTT	CASSLTVSFNSPLHF
TRBD1	TRBV4-3	.	TRBJ1-2	TGCGCCAGCAGCCCCCAAGGGGGCGAAGGTTATGGCTACACCTTC	CASSPQGGEGYGYTF
.	TRBV10-2	once	TRBJ1-5	TGCGCCAGCAGTGAGAGCCCGACCGGACAGCCCCAGCATTTT	CASSESPTGQPQHF
TRBD1	TRBV27	few	TRBJ1-3	TGTGCCAGCAGCCCAGGGGGTTCCGGAAACACCATATATTTT	CASSPGGSGNTIYF
.	TRBV7-8	.	TRBJ1-4	TGTGCCAGCAGCATCCGGGGAGCAACTAATGAAAAACTGTTTTTT	CASSIRGATNEKLFF
.	TRBV5-1	.	TRBJ1-1	TGCGCCAGCAGCTTGGCTGAAGCTTTCTTT	CASSLAEAFF
TRBD1	TRBV5-1	.	TRBJ1-5	TGCGCCAGCAGCTTGGGAGACAGGGAGGAAAATCAGCCCCAGCATTTT	CASSLGDREENQPQHF
.	TRBV6-6	medium-sized	TRBJ2-7	TGTGCCAGCAGCCCGAGGATGGAGCAGTACTTC	CASSPRMEQYF
.	TRBV5-1	few	TRBJ1-2	TGCGCCAGCAGCTTGTCGGCCGCGCGCTATGGCTACACCTTC	CASSLSAARYGYTF
.	TRBV6-6	.	TRBJ1-4	TGTGCCAGCAGTTACTGGATGTCGTTGGAAAAACTGTTTTTT	CASSYWMSLEKLFF
TRBD1	TRBV6-6	.	TRBJ1-2	TGTGCCAGCAGAGCCGGGACAGGACATGGCTACACCTTC	CASRAGTGHGYTF
.	TRBV5-1	once	TRBJ2-2	TGCGCCAGCAAACGTCGGGGCGACACCGGGGAGCTGTTTTTT	CASKRRGDTGELFF
TRBD1	TRBV5-5	.	TRBJ2-7	TGTGCCAGCAGCCCCGGGACAGGTTCCTACGAGCAGTACTTC	CASSPGTGSYEQYF
TRBD1	TRBV7-7	.	TRBJ2-2	TGTGCCAGCAGCACCCGACAGGGGGGCACCGGGGAGCTGTTTTTT	CASSTRQGGTGELFF
TRBD1	TRBV7-8	.	TRBJ1-5	TGTGCCAGCAGCTTAGCCCCAGGGGGGGCAGTCGGGAGCAATCAGCCCCAGCATTTT	CASSLAPGGAVGSNQPQHF
.	TRBV30	.	TRBJ1-2	TGTGCCTGGAGTAGGACAGTCTATGGCTACACCTTC	CAWSRTVYGYTF
.	TRBV10-3	once	TRBJ2-3	TGTGCCATCATTGGGGATCTCACAGATACGCAGTATTTT	CAIIGDLTDTQYF
.	TRBV7-2	few	TRBJ1-2	TGTGCCAGCAGCTTAGAGGGAAATGGCTACACCTTC	CASSLEGNGYTF
.	TRBV21-1	.	TRBJ1-3	TGTGCCAGCAGTAGTATGGAGACATCGCTCCTAGGAAACACCATATATTTT	CASSSMETSLLGNTIYF
.	TRBV6-5	.	TRBJ1-2	TGTGCCAGCAGCTTAACAGGGACTCCCAACTATGGCTACACCTTC	CASSLTGTPNYGYTF
TRBD1	TRBV18	.	TRBJ2-5	TGTGCCAGCTCACCCCAGGGGGAAGAGACCCAGTACTTC	CASSPQGEETQYF
TRBD2	TRBV4-3	.	TRBJ2-7	TGCGCCAGCAGCCAAGATGTTGCGGGGGGTTCCACCTACGAGCAGTACTTC	CASSQDVAGGSTYEQYF
.	TRBV7-9	.	TRBJ1-4	TGTGCCAGCAGTCCTACGGGACAAACTAATGAAAAACTGTTTTTT	CASSPTGQTNEKLFF
.	TRBV27	.	TRBJ2-7	TGTGCCAGCAGTGCCTTAGGGGAGCAGTACTTC	CASSALGEQYF
.	TRBV2	.	TRBJ2-3	TGTGCCAGCAGTCAAACCCCGGCCACACACACAGATACGCAGTATTTT	CASSQTPATHTDTQYF
.	TRBV21-1	few	TRBJ1-2	TGTGCCATCCCATCGGGGGGCTACACCTTC	CAIPSGGYTF
.	TRBV4-2	.	TRBJ2-1	TGTGCCAGCAGCCCGGAGACTACTATCATTGAGCAGTTCTTC	CASSPETTIIEQFF
TRBD1	TRBV18	few	TRBJ1-6	TGTGCCAGCTCACCAGGGACAGGGAGTAATTCACCCCTCCACTTT	CASSPGTGSNSPLHF
.	TRBV27	.	TRBJ1-2	TGTGCCAGCAGTTTACCAGGGGCCGGCTACACCTTC	CASSLPGAGYTF
TRBD1	TRBV11-2	.	TRBJ2-7	TGTGCCAGCAGCTCCGAGACAGGGGCCCAGTACGAGCAGTACTTC	CASSSETGAQYEQYF
TRBD1	TRBV11-2	once	TRBJ2-2	TGTGCCAGCAGCGACATGCCCCCAGGGGGCTCGAGCACCGGGGAGCTGTTTTTT	CASSDMPPGGSSTGELFF
TRBD2	TRBV27	.	TRBJ2-7	TGTGCCAGCAGCCCCGGGGGGGAGTGGGCCTACGAGCAGTACTTC	CASSPGGEWAYEQYF
TRBD1	TRBV7-9	.	TRBJ1-4	TGTGCCAGCAGCTCGACAGGGGGAGTTAATGAAAAACTGTTTTTT	CASSSTGGVNEKLFF
.	TRBV11-2	.	TRBJ1-1	TGTGCCAGCAGCCCAGCGAACACTGAAGCTTTCTTT	CASSPANTEAFF
TRBD1	TRBV30	.	TRBJ1-2	TGTGCCTGGAGTTCCACCTGGACAGGGCCTGCTAACTATGGCTACACCTTC	CAWSSTWTGPANYGYTF
.	TRBV30	.	TRBJ2-7	TGTGCCTGGAGTAATTCGGAAGGGGCCTCCTACGAGCAGTACTTC	CAWSNSEGASYEQYF
.	TRBV7-8	few	TRBJ2-7	TGTGCCAGCAGCTTAAGAGGACCGAGCTCCTACGAGCAGTACTTC	CASSLRGPSSYEQYF
TRBD1	TRBV29-1	.	TRBJ1-2	TGCAGCGTTGAACTAGAGGGACAGGGGACCTATGGCTACACCTTC	CSVELEGQGTYGYTF
TRBD1	TRBV4-1	.	TRBJ1-4	TGCGCCAGCAGCCAACCTCGACAGGGCAAACTGTTTTTT	CASSQPRQGKLFF
.	TRBV6-1	.	TRBJ2-2	TGTGCCAGCACCCCCAACACCGGGGAGCTGTTTTTT	CASTPNTGELFF
TRBD1	TRBV19	few	TRBJ2-7	TGTGCCAGTAGTATCGGGACAGGGGAGGACGAGCAGTACTTC	CASSIGTGEDEQYF
TRBD1	TRBV28	.	TRBJ2-3	TGTGCCAGCAGTTTTTATCAGGGGGGCACAGATACGCAGTATTTT	CASSFYQGGTDTQYF
TRBD1	TRBV19	.	TRBJ1-6	TGTGCCAGTAGTGACAGGGCTCGGAATTCACCCCTCCACTTT	CASSDRARNSPLHF